This T cell receptor (beta chain) was recorded in a study of shared clonotypes between healthy human individuals (dated by TCRdb to the early 2020s). In terms of the full investigation: Three men and two women, aged 18 to 49 years, made up the cohort. For each donor, three plates each were used for CD4 naive and CD4 memory, two plates were used for CD8 naive, and one plate was used for CD8 memory. To estimate repertoire size and how much clonotypes are shared between individuals, the study performed deep sequencing of blood TCR repertoires from a few healthy adults. To increase sequencing depth and limit assay-specific biases, TCR repertoire library preparation and sequencing were carried out by different laboratories using diverse techniques. Per donor, leukapheresis produced somewhere between about 0.8 and 9.5 billion PBMCs.

This clone showed up just once. Its antigen is not yet known. Base quality data are lacking; no much larger clone is found one base away. Overall study outcomes, separate from this receptor: Higher generation probabilities were observed for clonotypes shared by all four sorted-subset donors than for non-shared clonotypes. Incomplete sequencing was indicated by rarefaction of sorted-subset datasets, despite the large sequencing depth. Pairwise subsampling indicated that sequencing depth was expected to affect the degree of clonotype sharing among donors. Estimated clonotype richness was generally larger for naive than for memory subsets. About 5% of naive CD4, roughly 3.6% of naive CD8, 2.3% of memory CD4, and around 0.4% of memory CD8 clonotypes were shared across four donors. Because the study included only a small number of donors, the genetic and exposure-history diversity represented was limited. Sampling was restricted to blood, and TCR repertoires in tissues likely differ from the TCR repertoires found in blood.

The donors were healthy, HIV-negative adults who had no recently reported acute infections or vaccinations. Every donor was a Caucasian adult living in Nashville, Tennessee, USA. CD4+ T cells were enriched by magnetic negative selection, after which naive cells were positively selected on CD45RA and the negative fraction was taken as the memory subset. Blood was obtained by leukapheresis, after which PBMCs were separated by Ficoll-Histopaque density gradient centrifugation and cryopreserved in liquid nitrogen vapor phase. Analytical flow cytometry was used to check the purity and quantity of each magnetically sorted T cell population. Genomic DNA was isolated from each sorted fraction and quantified by UV absorbance on a Nanodrop 2000c. TCR CDR3 regions were amplified from genomic DNA by multiplex PCR using the deep immunoSEQ assay. Extracted genomic DNA from each cell subset was spread evenly across all wells of several immunoSEQ 96-well plates, with each plate serving as a replicate. Each replicate PCR for sorted subsets received approximately 200 ng genomic DNA, equal to about 29,000 T cell genomes. Purified libraries were measured with a Qubit 3.0 fluorometer, size-checked on a Bioanalyzer 2100, and measured again with the KAPA Library Quantification kit. A separate single-read 150-cycle Illumina NextSeq 550 flow cell was used to sequence each immunoSEQ 96-well plate. The published analysis was carried out like this. Because only junctional sequences without quality scores were contained in the immunoSEQ output, filtering matching that applied to full-length reads could not be performed. Sequences were annotated with PyIR, a Python wrapper for IgBLAST v1.9, and V/J genes and CDR3 were assigned using IMGT germline references. Reads were removed for weak V/J assignments (E-value above 1e-6), missing CDR3, stop codons, out-of-frame junctions, or ambiguous translated residues. V3J clonotypes were defined as sequences sharing an identical inferred V gene, J gene, and CDR3 amino acid sequence. Percentage overlap between repertoires was calculated by dividing the number of shared unique clonotypes by the size of the smaller repertoire. Richness of each repertoire was evaluated using RTK rarefaction, the Chao1 estimator, and Recon v2.1 estimates of unobserved clonotypes. For all TCRbeta clonotypes obtained by the gDNA method from a few donors, generation probabilities were computed with OLGA. TCRdb retrieved this table from immuneACCESS and kept in-frame rearrangements only. Not all clones are present; in checked studies, unresolved V genes account for under half, and no reason is known for the remainder. That table gives V, J and clone size, and the DNA gave D and trimming. The sample records about 2,500,000 clones, around 90% of which are singletons. The leading ten clones occupy more than 0.12% of the sample.

Relative to germline, V is 5 bases shorter and J is 0 bases shorter, with 12 bases between their ends. From a lookup of the germline V gene, CDR1 and CDR2 are SGHNT and YENEEA. The CDR3 measures 15 amino acids from cysteine to phenylalanine. The CDR3 DNA has 45 bases and is translated from base 1. The TCR comes from a man aged 18 to 30 in good health. The sample comprised naive CD4+ T cells sorted from blood. The cell subset or site label of this sample denotes: CD45RA+ positively selected. The receptor chain draws on TRBV11-3 and TRBJ2-3; a tentative D call is TRBD1 (7 bases match). The CDR3 corresponds to CASSPGGSSTDTQYF. The DNA sequence is given as TGTGCCAGCAGCCCAGGGGGGTCTAGCACAGATACGCAGTATTTT.